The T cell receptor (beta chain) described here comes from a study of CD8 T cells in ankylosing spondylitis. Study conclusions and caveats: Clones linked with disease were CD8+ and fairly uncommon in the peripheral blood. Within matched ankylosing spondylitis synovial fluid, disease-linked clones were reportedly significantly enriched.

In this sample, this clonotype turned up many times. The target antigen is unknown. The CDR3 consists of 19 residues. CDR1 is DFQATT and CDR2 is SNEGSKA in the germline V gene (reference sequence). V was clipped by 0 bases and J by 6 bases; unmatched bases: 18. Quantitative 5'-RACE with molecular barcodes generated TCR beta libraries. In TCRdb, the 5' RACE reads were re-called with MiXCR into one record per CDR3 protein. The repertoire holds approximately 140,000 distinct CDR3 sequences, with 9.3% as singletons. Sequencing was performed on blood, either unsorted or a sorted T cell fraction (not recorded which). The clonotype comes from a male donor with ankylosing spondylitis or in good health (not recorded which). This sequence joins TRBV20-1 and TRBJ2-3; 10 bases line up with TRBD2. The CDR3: CSARELTSGAPRWRDTQYF. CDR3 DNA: TGCAGTGCTAGAGAGCTAACTAGCGGGGCCCCTCGTTGGCGGGATACGCAGTATTTT.